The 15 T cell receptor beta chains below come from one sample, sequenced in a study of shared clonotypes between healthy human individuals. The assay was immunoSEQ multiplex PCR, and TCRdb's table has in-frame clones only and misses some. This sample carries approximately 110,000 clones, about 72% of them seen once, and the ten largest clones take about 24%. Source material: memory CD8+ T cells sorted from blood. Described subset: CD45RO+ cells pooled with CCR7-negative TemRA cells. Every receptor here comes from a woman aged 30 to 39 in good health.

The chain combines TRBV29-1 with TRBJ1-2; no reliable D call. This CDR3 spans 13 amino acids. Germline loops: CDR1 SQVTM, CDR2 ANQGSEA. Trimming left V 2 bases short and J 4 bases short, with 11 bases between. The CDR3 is CSVEFGLRYGYTF. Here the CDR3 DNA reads TGCAGCGTTGAATTCGGGTTGCGCTATGGCTACACCTTC.

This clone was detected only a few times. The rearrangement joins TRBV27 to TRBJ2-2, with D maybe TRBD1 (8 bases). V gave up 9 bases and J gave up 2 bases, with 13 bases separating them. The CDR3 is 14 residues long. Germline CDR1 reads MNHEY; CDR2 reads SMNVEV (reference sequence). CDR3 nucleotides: TGTGCCAGACACAGGGGGGGAAACACCGGGGAGCTGTTTTTT. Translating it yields CARHRGGNTGELFF.

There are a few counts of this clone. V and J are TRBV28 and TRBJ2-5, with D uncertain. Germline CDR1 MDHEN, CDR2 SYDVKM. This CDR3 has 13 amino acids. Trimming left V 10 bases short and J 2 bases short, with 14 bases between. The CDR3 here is CATPHKQQETQYF. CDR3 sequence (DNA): TGTGCCACCCCCCATAAGCAACAAGAGACCCAGTACTTC. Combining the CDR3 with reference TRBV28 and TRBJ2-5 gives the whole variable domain DVKVTQSSRYLVKRTGEKVFLECVQDMDHENMFWYRQDPGLGLRLIYFSYDVKMKEKGDIPEGYSVSREKKERFSLILESASTNQTSMYLCATPHKQQETQYFGPGTRLLVL.

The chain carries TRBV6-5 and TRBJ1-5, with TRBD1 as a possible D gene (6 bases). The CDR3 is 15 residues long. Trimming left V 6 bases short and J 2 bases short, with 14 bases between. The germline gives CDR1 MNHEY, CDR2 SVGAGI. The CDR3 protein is CASRGGGLGNQPQHF. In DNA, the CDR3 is TGTGCCAGCAGAGGCGGGGGCTTGGGCAATCAGCCCCAGCATTTT.

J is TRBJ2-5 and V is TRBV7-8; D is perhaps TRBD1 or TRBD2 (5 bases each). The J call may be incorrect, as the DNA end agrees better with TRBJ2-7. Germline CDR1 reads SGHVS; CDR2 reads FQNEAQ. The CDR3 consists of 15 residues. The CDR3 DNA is TGTGCCAGCAGCTTATACCAGGGACCCTCCTACGAGCAGTACTTC. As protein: CASSLYQGPSYEQYF.

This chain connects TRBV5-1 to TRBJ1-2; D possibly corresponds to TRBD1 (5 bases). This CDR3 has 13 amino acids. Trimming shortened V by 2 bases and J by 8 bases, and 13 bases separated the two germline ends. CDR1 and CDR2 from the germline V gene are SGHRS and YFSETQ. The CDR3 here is CASSFGQGEGYTF. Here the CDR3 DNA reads TGCGCCAGCAGCTTCGGGCAGGGTGAGGGCTACACCTTC.

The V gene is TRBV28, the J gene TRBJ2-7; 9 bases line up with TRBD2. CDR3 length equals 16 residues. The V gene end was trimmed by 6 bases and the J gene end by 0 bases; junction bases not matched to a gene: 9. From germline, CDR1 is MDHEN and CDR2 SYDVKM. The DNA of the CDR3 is TGTGCCAGCAGGCCCCAGCGGGAGGTCTCCTCCTACGAGCAGTACTTC. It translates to CASRPQREVSSYEQYF.

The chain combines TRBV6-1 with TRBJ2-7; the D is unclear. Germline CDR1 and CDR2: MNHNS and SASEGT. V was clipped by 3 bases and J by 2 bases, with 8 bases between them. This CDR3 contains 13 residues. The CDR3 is CASSDGPTYEQYF. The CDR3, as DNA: TGTGCCAGCAGTGACGGCCCGACCTACGAGCAGTACTTC.

The CDR3 coding sequence is TGTGCCAGCAGTATCGGGACAGCTTACGCCTACGAGCAGTACTTC. This encodes CASSIGTAYAYEQYF. This chain joins TRBV27 and TRBJ2-7; 7 bases agree with TRBD1. CDR1 is MNHEY, CDR2 SMNVEV, per germline (reference sequence). The CDR3 is made up of 15 amino acids. The V and J ends lost 5 bases and 2 bases, in that order; junction bases with no gene match: 9.

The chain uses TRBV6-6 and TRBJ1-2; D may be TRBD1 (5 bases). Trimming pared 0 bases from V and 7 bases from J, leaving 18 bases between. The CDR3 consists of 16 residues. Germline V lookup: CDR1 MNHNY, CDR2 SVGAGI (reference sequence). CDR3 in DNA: TGTGCCAGCAGTTACTCGAGAGGAGGGGAGGGTACTGGCTACACCTTC. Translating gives CASSYSRGGEGTGYTF.

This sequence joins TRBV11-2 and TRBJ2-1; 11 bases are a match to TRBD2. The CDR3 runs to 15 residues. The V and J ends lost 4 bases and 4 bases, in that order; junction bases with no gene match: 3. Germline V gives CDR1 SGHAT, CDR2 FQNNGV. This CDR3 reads CASSSTSGKYNEQFF. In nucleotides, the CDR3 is TGTGCCAGCAGCTCGACTAGCGGGAAGTACAATGAGCAGTTCTTC.

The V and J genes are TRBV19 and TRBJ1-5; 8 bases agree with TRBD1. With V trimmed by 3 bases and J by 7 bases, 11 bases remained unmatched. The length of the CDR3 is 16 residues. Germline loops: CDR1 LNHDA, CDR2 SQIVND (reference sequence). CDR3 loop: CASSIMGGTGFQPQHF. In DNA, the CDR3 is TGTGCCAGTAGTATCATGGGCGGGACAGGTTTCCAGCCCCAGCATTTT. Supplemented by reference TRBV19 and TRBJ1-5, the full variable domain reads DGGITQSPKYLFRKEGQNVTLSCEQNLNHDAMYWYRQDPGQGLRLIYYSQIVNDFQKGDIAEGYSVSREKKESFPLTVTSAQKNPTAFYLCASSIMGGTGFQPQHFGDGTRLSIL.

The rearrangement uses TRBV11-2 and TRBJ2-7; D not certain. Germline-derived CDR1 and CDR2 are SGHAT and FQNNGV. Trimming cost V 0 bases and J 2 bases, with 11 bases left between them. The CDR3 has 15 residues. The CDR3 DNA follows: TGTGCCAGCAGCTTAGATAACGAGCCCGCCTACGAGCAGTACTTC. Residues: CASSLDNEPAYEQYF. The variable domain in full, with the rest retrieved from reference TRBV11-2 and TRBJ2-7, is EAGVAQSPRYKIIEKRQSVAFWCNPISGHATLYWYQQILGQGPKLLIQFQNNGVVDDSQLPKDRFSAERLKGVDSTLKIQPAKLEDSAVYLCASSLDNEPAYEQYFGPGTRLTVT.

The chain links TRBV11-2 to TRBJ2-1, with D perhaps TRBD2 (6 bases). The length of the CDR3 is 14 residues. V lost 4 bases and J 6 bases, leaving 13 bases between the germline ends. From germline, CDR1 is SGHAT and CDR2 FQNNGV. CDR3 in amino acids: CASSSPSAPNEQFF. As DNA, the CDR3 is TGTGCCAGCAGCTCGCCTAGCGCCCCCAATGAGCAGTTCTTC.

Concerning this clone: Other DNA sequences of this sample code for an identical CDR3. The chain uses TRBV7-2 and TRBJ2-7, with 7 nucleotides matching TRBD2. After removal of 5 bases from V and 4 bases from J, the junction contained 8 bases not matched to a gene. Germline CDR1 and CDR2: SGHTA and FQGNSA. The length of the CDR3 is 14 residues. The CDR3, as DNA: TGTGCCAGCAGCCCCCAGCGGGACTCTTACGAGCAGTACTTC. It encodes CASSPQRDSYEQYF.